The table lists the clone carrying this T cell receptor (beta chain) with a few counts. Antigen unknown. These data belong to a study of beta chain features in type 1 diabetes. The study, taken as a whole, reports: TCRB CDR3s from Type 1 diabetes patients were moderately but significantly shorter in all four CD4+ subsets. Overrepresentation of cells with high TCR expression could result from cDNA sequencing. For patients and controls alike, PCR might favor shorter templates to the same degree.

Expressed TCRB transcripts were sequenced after all isolated RNA was converted to cDNA. Libraries were prepared by immunoSEQ multiplex PCR; TCRdb keeps only in-frame clonotypes and omits some of them. There are over 150,000 clones in the sample; around 10% occur only once, and more than 0.4% lies in the top ten. A heparinised blood draw that averaged about 0.11 L was obtained once from each donor. Sequences were obtained from central memory CD4+ T cells from blood. The sequence was collected from a man younger than 40 with type 1 diabetes.

In nucleotides, the CDR3 is TGCGCCAGCAGCCTGGACTCAGATACGCAGTATTTT. Translation: CASSLDSDTQYF. This chain joins TRBV5-1 and TRBJ2-3, with a possible D match to TRBD2 (5 bases). This CDR3 contains 12 residues. With 4 bases removed from V and 4 bases from J, the gap between germline ends came to 7 bases. The germline gives CDR1 SGHRS, CDR2 YFSETQ.